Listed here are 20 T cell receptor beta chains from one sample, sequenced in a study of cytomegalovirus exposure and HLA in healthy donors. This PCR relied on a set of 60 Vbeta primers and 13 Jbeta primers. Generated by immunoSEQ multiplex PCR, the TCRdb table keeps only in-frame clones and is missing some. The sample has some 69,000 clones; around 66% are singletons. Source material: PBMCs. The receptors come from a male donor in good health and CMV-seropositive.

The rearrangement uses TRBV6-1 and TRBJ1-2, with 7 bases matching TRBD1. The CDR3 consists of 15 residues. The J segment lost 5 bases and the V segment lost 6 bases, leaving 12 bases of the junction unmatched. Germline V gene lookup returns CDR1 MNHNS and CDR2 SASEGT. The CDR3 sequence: CASRAQVGQDYGYTF. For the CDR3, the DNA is TGTGCCAGCAGGGCCCAGGTAGGACAGGATTATGGCTACACCTTC.

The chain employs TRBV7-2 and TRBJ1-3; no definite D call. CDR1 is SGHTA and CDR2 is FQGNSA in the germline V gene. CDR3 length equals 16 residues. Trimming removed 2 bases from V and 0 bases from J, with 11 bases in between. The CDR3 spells CASSLKIYNSGNTIYF. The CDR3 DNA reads TGTGCCAGCAGCTTAAAAATTTACAACTCTGGAAACACCATATATTTT.

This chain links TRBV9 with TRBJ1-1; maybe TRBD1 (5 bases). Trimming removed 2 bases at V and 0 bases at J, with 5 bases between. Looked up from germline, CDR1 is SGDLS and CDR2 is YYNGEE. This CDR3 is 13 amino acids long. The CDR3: CASSVTVNTEAFF. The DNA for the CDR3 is TGTGCCAGCAGCGTGACAGTGAACACTGAAGCTTTCTTT.

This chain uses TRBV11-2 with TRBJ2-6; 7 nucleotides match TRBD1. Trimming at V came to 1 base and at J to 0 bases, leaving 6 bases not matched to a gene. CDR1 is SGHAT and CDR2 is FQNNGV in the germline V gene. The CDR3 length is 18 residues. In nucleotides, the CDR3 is TGTGCCAGCAGCTTAGCCTATAGGGACAGCTCTGGGGCCAACGTCCTGACTTTC. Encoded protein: CASSLAYRDSSGANVLTF. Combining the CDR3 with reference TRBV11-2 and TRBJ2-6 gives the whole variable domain EAGVAQSPRYKIIEKRQSVAFWCNPISGHATLYWYQQILGQGPKLLIQFQNNGVVDDSQLPKDRFSAERLKGVDSTLKIQPAKLEDSAVYLCASSLAYRDSSGANVLTFGAGSRLTVL.

CDR3 in DNA: TGTGCCAGCAGCTTAACGTTGGCTAGTACCTACGAGCAGTACTTC. Protein sequence: CASSLTLASTYEQYF. V usage is TRBV7-3 and J usage is TRBJ2-5; D is ambiguous. The DNA end favors TRBJ2-7, so the J call may be wrong. Germline loops: CDR1 SGHTA, CDR2 FQGTGA. The CDR3 sequence is 15 residues long.

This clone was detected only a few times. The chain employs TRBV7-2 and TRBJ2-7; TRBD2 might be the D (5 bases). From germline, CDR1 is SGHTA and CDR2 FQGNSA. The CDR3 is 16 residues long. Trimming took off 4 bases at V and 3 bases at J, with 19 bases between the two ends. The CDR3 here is CASSYGSGPRHYEQYF. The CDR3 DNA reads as TGTGCCAGCAGCTACGGAAGCGGCCCTCGGCACTACGAGCAGTACTTC.

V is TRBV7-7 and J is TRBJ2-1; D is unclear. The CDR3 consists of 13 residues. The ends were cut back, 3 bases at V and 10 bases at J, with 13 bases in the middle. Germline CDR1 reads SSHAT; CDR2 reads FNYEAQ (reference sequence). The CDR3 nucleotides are TGTGCCAGCAGCTTCACTTCGACTGGCGAGCAGTTCTTC. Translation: CASSFTSTGEQFF.

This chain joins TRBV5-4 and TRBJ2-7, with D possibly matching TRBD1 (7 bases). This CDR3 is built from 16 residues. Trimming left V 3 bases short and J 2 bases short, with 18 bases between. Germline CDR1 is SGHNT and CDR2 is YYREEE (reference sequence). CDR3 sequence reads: CASSYVPSGGTYEQYF. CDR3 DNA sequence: TGTGCCAGCAGCTATGTCCCTTCAGGGGGGACCTACGAGCAGTACTTC.

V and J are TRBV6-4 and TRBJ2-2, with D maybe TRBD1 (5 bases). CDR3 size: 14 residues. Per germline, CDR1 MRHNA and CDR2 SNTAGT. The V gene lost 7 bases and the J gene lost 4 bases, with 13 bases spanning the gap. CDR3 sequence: CASKGSHGTGELFF. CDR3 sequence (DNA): TGTGCCAGCAAGGGGTCCCACGGCACCGGGGAGCTGTTTTTT.

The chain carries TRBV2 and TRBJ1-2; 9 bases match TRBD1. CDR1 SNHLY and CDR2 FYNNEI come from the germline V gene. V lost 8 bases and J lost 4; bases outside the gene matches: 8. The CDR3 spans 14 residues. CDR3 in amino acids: CASDTGTGTYGYTF. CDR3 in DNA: TGTGCCAGCGATACCGGGACAGGGACCTATGGCTACACCTTC.

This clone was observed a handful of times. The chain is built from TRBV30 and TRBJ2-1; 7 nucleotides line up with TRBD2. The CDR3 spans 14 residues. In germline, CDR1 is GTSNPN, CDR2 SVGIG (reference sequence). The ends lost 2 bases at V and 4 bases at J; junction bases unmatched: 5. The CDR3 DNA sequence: TGTGCCTGGAGTAGCGGGGTTCCTTACAATGAGCAGTTCTTC. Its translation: CAWSSGVPYNEQFF.

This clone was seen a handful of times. The CDR3 reads CASATDLEALITDTQYF. The CDR3 bases are TGTGCCAGCGCAACTGACCTCGAGGCGCTAATCACAGATACGCAGTATTTT. This chain joins TRBV7-3 and TRBJ2-3; D is ambiguous. Trimming removed 8 bases from V and 2 bases from J, with 23 bases in between. Germline assignment: CDR1 SGHTA and CDR2 FQGTGA. CDR3 length equals 17 residues.

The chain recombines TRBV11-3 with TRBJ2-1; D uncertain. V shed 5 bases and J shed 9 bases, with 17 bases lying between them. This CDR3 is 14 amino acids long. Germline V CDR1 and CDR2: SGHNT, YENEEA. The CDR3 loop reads CASSPTIEPGEQFF. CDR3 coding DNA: TGTGCCAGCAGCCCCACTATTGAGCCCGGTGAGCAGTTCTTC.

As DNA, the CDR3 is TGTGCCAGCAGTTTATCCCGGACAGGGACGAACACCGGGGAGCTGTTTTTT. Its protein is CASSLSRTGTNTGELFF. This chain links TRBV27 with TRBJ2-2, with 8 bases aligning to TRBD1. Germline assignment: CDR1 MNHEY and CDR2 SMNVEV (reference sequence). The CDR3 length is 17 residues. J was trimmed by 0 bases and V by 0 bases; bases with no gene match: 3.

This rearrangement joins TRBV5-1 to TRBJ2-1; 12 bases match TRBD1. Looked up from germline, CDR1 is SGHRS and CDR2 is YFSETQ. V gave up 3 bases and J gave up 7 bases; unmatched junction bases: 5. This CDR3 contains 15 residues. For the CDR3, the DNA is TGCGCCAGCAGCTGGGGACAGGGGGCGGCGAATGAGCAGTTCTTC. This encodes CASSWGQGAANEQFF.

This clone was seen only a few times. The CDR3 region has the DNA TGCAGCGTTGATGAGGGAAATGGCGATACGCAGTATTTT. As protein: CSVDEGNGDTQYF. The rearrangement links TRBV29-1 to TRBJ2-3, with a possible D match to TRBD2 (5 bases). The CDR3 runs 13 residues. Trimming stripped 3 bases from V and 6 bases from J, with 13 bases between. Germline CDR1 is SQVTM and CDR2 is ANQGSEA.

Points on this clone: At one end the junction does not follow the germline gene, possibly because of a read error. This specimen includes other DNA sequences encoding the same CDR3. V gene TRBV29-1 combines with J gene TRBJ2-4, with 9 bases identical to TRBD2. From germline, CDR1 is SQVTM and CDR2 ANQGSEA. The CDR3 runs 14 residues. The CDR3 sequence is CSVEVSGRPYIQYF. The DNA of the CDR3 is TGCAGCGTCGAAGTCAGCGGGAGGCCATACATTCAGTACTTC.

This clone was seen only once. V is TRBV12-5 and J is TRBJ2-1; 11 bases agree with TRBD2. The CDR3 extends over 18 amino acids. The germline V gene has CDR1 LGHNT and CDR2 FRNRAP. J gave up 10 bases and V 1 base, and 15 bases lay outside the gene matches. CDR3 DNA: TGTGCTAGTGGTTTGGAAGGATTAGCGGGAGGGGGGTTCAACGAGCAGTTCTTC. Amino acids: CASGLEGLAGGGFNEQFF.

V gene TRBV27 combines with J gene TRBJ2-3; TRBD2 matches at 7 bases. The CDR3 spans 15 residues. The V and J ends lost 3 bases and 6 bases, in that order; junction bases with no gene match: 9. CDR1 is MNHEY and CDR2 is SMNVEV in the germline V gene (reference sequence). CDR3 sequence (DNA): TGTGCCAGCAGTTTTGGGCTAGCGGTCGCGGATACGCAGTATTTT. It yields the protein CASSFGLAVADTQYF.

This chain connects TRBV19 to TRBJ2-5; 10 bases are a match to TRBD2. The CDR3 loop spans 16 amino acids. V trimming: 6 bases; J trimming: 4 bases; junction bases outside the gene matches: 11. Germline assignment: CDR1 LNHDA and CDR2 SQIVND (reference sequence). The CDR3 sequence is CASSPLSGGAGETQYF. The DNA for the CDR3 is TGTGCCAGTAGCCCCCTCAGCGGGGGGGCGGGAGAGACCCAGTACTTC.